The next 8 T cell receptor beta chains were all read from a single sample in a study of blood T cell repertoires in COVID-19 (TCRdb year 2020). Receptor libraries were prepared by the immunoSEQ multiplex PCR assay. TCRdb carries this immuneACCESS record with in-frame sequences only. Its versions omit some clonotypes, under half of them owing to an unresolved V gene in the studies checked, with the rest unexplained. This sample holds 71,000 or so clones; about 87% were observed only once. The ten largest clones take up approximately 8.3% of the sample. The sequenced sample was peripheral blood. The receptors come from a man aged 45-60 years with active COVID-19.

This clone was recorded only once. The chain employs TRBV18 and TRBJ2-7, with 14 bases that match TRBD2. V gave up 5 bases and J gave up 3 bases; unmatched junction bases: 12. Germline values: CDR1 KGHSH, CDR2 LQKENI. CDR3 length equals 18 residues. The CDR3 nucleotides are TGTGCCAGCTCATCCGGACTAGCGGGAGGTCCCGGTTTCTACGAGCAGTACTTC. It specifies CASSSGLAGGPGFYEQYF.

This chain uses TRBV30 with TRBJ2-7; D possibly corresponds to TRBD1 (5 bases). This CDR3 has 14 residues. Deletions cut 3 bases from V and 4 bases from J, with 16 bases between. Germline CDR1 reads GTSNPN; CDR2 reads SVGIG (reference sequence). The CDR3 reads CAWRGRVRWYEQYF. The CDR3 nucleotides read TGTGCCTGGAGGGGCAGGGTCCGGTGGTACGAGCAGTACTTC.

The chain uses TRBV28 and TRBJ1-1; possibly TRBD1 for D (5 bases). Trimming took off 4 bases at V and 1 base at J, with 13 bases between the two ends. Germline V lookup: CDR1 MDHEN, CDR2 SYDVKM. The CDR3 extends over 15 amino acids. In nucleotides, the CDR3 is TGTGCCAGCAGTTCATCGGGGGACCAGAACACTGAAGCTTTCTTT. This translates into CASSSSGDQNTEAFF.

V usage is TRBV5-4 and J usage is TRBJ1-1; D is undetermined. The germline V gene encodes CDR1 SGHNT and CDR2 YYREEE (reference sequence). The CDR3 consists of 15 residues. V was shortened by 0 bases and J by 1 base, with 10 bases between the two germline ends. CDR3 DNA sequence: TGTGCCAGCAGCTTGGGCGCTTCAACGAACACTGAAGCTTTCTTT. It is translated as CASSLGASTNTEAFF.

V and J are TRBV7-2 and TRBJ1-1, with no clear D. The germline V and J ends were trimmed by 1 base and 4 bases, with 16 bases remaining between them. The CDR3 loop spans 16 amino acids. The germline V gene has CDR1 SGHTA and CDR2 FQGNSA. CDR3 nucleotide sequence: TGTGCCAGCAGCTTAGTACGGCGGGGTTTGGGCACTGAAGCTTTCTTT. Protein: CASSLVRRGLGTEAFF.

J is TRBJ2-2 and V is TRBV4-1; TRBD2 is a possible D gene (5 bases). Looked up from germline, CDR1 is MGHRA and CDR2 is YSYEKL. Trimming removed 3 bases at V and 7 bases at J, with 12 bases between. The CDR3 is made up of 14 amino acids. CDR3 nucleotides: TGCGCCAGCAGCCATGACGGGGTGGGCGGGGAGCTGTTTTTT. It codes for CASSHDGVGGELFF.

The chain joins TRBV19 to TRBJ2-3; unclear D gene. There are 12 residues in the CDR3. V was trimmed by 5 bases and J by 6 bases, leaving 9 bases between them. The germline V gene encodes CDR1 LNHDA and CDR2 SQIVND (reference sequence). The CDR3 is CASSFSLDTQYF. CDR3 bases: TGTGCCAGTAGTTTTTCGTTGGATACGCAGTATTTT.

This clone came up once. The V call is TRBV6-5, the J call TRBJ2-7, with D possibly TRBD1 on 6 matching bases. The V gene lost 10 bases and the J gene lost 1 base, with 11 bases spanning the gap. Germline CDR1 reads MNHEY; CDR2 reads SVGAGI. The CDR3 loop spans 12 amino acids. In DNA form, the CDR3 reads TGTGCCACCCAACAGGGATCCTACGAGCAGTACTTC. Encoded protein: CATQQGSYEQYF.